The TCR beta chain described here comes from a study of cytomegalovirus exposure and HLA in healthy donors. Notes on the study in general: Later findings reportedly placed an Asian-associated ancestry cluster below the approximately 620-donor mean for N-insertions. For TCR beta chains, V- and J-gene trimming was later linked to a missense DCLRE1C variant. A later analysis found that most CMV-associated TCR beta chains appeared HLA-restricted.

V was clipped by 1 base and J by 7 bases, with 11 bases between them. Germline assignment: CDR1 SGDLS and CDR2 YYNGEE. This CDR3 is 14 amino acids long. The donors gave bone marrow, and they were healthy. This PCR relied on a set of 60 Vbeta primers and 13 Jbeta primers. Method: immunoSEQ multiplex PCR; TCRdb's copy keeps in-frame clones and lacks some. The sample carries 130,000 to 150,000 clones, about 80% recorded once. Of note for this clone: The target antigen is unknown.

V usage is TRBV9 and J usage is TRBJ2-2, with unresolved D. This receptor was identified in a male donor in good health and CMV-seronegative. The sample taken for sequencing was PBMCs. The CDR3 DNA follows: TGTGCCAGCAGCGTATTATCACAGAACGGGGAGCTGTTTTTT. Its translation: CASSVLSQNGELFF. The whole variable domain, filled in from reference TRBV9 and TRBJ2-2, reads DSGVTQTPKHLITATGQRVTLRCSPRSGDLSVYWYQQSLDQGLQFLIQYYNGEERAKGNILERFSAQQFPDLHSELNLSSLELGDSALYFCASSVLSQNGELFFGEGSRLTVL.